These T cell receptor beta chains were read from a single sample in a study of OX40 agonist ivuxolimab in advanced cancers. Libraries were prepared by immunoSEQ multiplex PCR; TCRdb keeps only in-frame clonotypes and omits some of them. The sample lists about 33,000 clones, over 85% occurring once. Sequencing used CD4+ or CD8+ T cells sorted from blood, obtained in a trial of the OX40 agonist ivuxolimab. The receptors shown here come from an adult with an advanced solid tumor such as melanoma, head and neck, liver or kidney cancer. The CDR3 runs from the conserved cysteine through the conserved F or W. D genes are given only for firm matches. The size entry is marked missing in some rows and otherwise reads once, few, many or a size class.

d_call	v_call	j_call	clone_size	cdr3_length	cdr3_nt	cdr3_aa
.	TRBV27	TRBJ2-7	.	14	TGTGCCAGCAGTTCCCCGGGGCGGGTCAACGAGCAGTACTTC	CASSSPGRVNEQYF
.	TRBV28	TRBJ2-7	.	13	TGTGCCAGCAGTTTAAGGGGAGGCTACGAGCAGTACTTC	CASSLRGGYEQYF
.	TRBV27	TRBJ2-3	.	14	TGTGCCAGCAGGAACAGGGCTAGCACAGATACGCAGTATTTT	CASRNRASTDTQYF
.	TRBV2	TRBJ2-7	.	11	TGTGCCAGCGCTTTATCCTACGAGCAGTACTTC	CASALSYEQYF
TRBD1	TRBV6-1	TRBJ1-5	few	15	TGTGCCAGCAGTGTTTGGACAGGGATGGCTCAGCCCCAGCATTTT	CASSVWTGMAQPQHF
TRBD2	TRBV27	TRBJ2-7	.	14	TGTGCCAGCAGTCTGGGGACTAGCGGGAACGAGCAGTACTTC	CASSLGTSGNEQYF
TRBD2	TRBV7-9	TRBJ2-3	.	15	TGTGCCAGCAGTCTTGTTAGCGGGGGCACAGATACGCAGTATTTT	CASSLVSGGTDTQYF
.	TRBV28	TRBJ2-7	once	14	TGTGCCAGCAGTTTAACAGGGAGCTCCTACGAGCAGTACTTC	CASSLTGSSYEQYF
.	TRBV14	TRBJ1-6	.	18	TGTGCCAGCAGCCAAGATGTCGGCAGGAGCTCCTATAATTCACCCCTCCACTTT	CASSQDVGRSSYNSPLHF
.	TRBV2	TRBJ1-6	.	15	TGTGCCAGTTTGGACGGCAGCTCCTATAATTCACCCCTCCACTTT	CASLDGSSYNSPLHF
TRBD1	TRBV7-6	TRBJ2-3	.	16	TGTGCCAGCAGCGGGGGACAGGGTCAAGGCACAGATACGCAGTATTTT	CASSGGQGQGTDTQYF
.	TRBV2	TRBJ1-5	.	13	TGTGCCAGCAGACGGACTGGCAATCAGCCCCAGCATTTT	CASRRTGNQPQHF
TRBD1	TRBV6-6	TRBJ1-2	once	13	TGTGCCAGCACCCTGACAGGGGGCTATGGCTACACCTTC	CASTLTGGYGYTF
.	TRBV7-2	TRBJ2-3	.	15	TGTGCCAGCAGCCGCGATAGTTCTAGCACAGATACGCAGTATTTT	CASSRDSSSTDTQYF
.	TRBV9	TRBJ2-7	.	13	TGTGCCAGCAGCACTGGTCGAAGCTACGAGCAGTACTTC	CASSTGRSYEQYF
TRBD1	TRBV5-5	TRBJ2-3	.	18	TGTGCCAGCAGCTGGGGTCGACCGGGACAGGGGTTCACAGATACGCAGTATTTT	CASSWGRPGQGFTDTQYF
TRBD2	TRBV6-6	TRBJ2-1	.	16	TGTGCCAGCAGCCCTATGACTAGCGGGGGTTTCAATGAGCAGTTCTTC	CASSPMTSGGFNEQFF
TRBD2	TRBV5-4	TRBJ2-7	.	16	TGTGCCAGCAGCTTTCCAAGCGGGGGCGAAACCTACGAGCAGTACTTC	CASSFPSGGETYEQYF
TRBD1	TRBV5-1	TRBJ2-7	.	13	TGCGCCAGCAGTCTAGGACAGGGGGACGAGCAGTACTTC	CASSLGQGDEQYF
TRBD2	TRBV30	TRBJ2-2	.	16	TGTGCCTGGAGTGTACAACTAGCGGGAGTGGCCGGGGAGCTGTTTTTT	CAWSVQLAGVAGELFF
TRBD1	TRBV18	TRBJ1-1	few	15	TGTGCCAGCTCACCACCGGACAGGGGGCGGACTGAAGCTTTCTTT	CASSPPDRGRTEAFF
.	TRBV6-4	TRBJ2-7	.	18	TGTGCCAGCAGTGACTCGAGGTTAAATTGGTCCCGGGGTAGGGAGCAGTACTTC	CASSDSRLNWSRGREQYF
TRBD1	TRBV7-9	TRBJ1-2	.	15	TGTGCCAGCAGCCCCATGGACAGGGGAACGAATGGCTACACCTTC	CASSPMDRGTNGYTF
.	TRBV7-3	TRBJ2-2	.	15	TGTGCCAGCAGCACATCCACGGGGTTCACCGGGGAGCTGTTTTTT	CASSTSTGFTGELFF
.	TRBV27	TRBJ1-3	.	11	TGTGCCAGCAGAAGGGGGAACACCATATATTTT	CASRRGNTIYF